Presented here are 9 T cell receptor beta chains from one specimen sequenced in a study of CD8 T cells in Susac syndrome. RNA in amounts of roughly 0.5 to 1 ug was reverse transcribed with random hexamers. TCRdb reprocessed the immunoSEQ multiplex PCR reads via MiXCR and lists one record per CDR3 protein. Of about 190,000 distinct CDR3 sequences in the sample, 90% to 96% were seen once. Material for sequencing was CD4+ T cells from PBMCs. These receptors were obtained from a human donor with Susac syndrome.

V is TRBV7-2 and J is TRBJ2-5; D unclear. CDR3 size: 14 residues. Germline values: CDR1 SGHTA, CDR2 FQGNSA. The V and J ends lost 4 bases and 0 bases respectively, with 9 bases between them. CDR3 nucleotide sequence: TGTGCCAGCAGCTCGTTATTGTACCAAGAGACCCAGTACTTC. Amino acid sequence: CASSSLLYQETQYF.

This clonotype was picked up one time. V and J are TRBV9 and TRBJ1-2, with TRBD1 as a possible D gene (5 bases). Germline V lookup: CDR1 SGDLS, CDR2 YYNGEE. This CDR3 comprises 11 residues. V lost 3 bases and J lost 12, with 12 bases in between. CDR3 coding DNA: TGTGCCAGCAGCGGAGGGGACGGAAACACCTTC. This codes for CASSGGDGNTF.

This clonotype was detected only once. This rearrangement joins TRBV6-4 to TRBJ1-6; 7 bases align to TRBD1. Germline values: CDR1 MRHNA, CDR2 SNTAGT. The CDR3 covers 16 residues. V lost 2 bases, J lost 7 bases, and 8 bases stayed unmatched. This chain's CDR3 is CASSDGTASPNSPLHF. Written as DNA, the CDR3 is TGTGCCAGCAGTGACGGGACAGCAAGTCCCAATTCACCCCTCCACTTT.

The chain recombines TRBV20-1 with TRBJ1-2; the D gene is possibly TRBD1 (5 bases). Germline V gives CDR1 DFQATT, CDR2 SNEGSKA (reference sequence). There are 16 residues in the CDR3. V was cut by 3 bases and J by 5 bases, with 22 bases left in between. CDR3 loop: CSASPPAVAGLYGYTF. Written as DNA, the CDR3 is TGCAGTGCTAGCCCCCCGGCGGTCGCAGGGCTTTATGGCTACACCTTC.

The rearrangement uses TRBV20-1 and TRBJ1-5; D possibly corresponds to TRBD1 (6 bases). Germline-derived CDR1 and CDR2 are DFQATT and SNEGSKA (reference sequence). The CDR3 has 16 residues. Trimming cost V 6 bases and J 4 bases, with 22 bases left between them. DNA of the CDR3: TGCAGTGCCCACACAGGGTCGGGGGATTGGAATCAGCCCCAGCATTTT. This gives the protein CSAHTGSGDWNQPQHF.

The genes are TRBV6-1 and TRBJ2-5, with TRBD2 matching over 10 bases. Per the germline V gene, CDR1 is MNHNS and CDR2 is SASEGT. Trimming at V came to 6 bases and at J to 7 bases, leaving 14 bases not matched to a gene. The CDR3 extends over 16 amino acids. DNA for the CDR3: TGTGCCAGCAGACGCAGCGGGGGGGCCGGTCGAGCGACCCAGTACTTC. This encodes CASRRSGGAGRATQYF.

The J gene is TRBJ2-7, the V gene TRBV20-1, with a possible D match to TRBD2 (6 bases). This CDR3 comprises 14 residues. Trimming stripped 6 bases from V and 0 bases from J, with 15 bases between. CDR1 and CDR2 (germline): DFQATT, SNEGSKA (reference sequence). The CDR3 coding sequence is TGCAGTGCAACTAAACCGGGGGTCTCCTACGAGCAGTACTTC. Translation: CSATKPGVSYEQYF.

The rearrangement uses TRBV30 and TRBJ2-5; tentative D call: TRBD2 (7 bases). The CDR3 contains 13 residues. The germline V and J ends were trimmed by 3 bases and 3 bases, with 11 bases remaining between them. The germline V gene has CDR1 GTSNPN and CDR2 SVGIG (reference sequence). The CDR3 region has the DNA TGTGCCTGGAGGGAGGGGGGGAAAGAGACCCAGTACTTC. It is translated as CAWREGGKETQYF.

The V and J genes are TRBV20-1 and TRBJ1-5, with 8 bases that match TRBD1. Germline lookup yields CDR1 DFQATT and CDR2 SNEGSKA (reference sequence). The CDR3 has 17 amino acids. V was clipped by 7 bases and J by 2 bases; unmatched bases: 16. CDR3: CSVERARGQRGNQPQHF. Here the CDR3 DNA reads TGCAGTGTCGAGAGGGCCAGGGGGCAGAGGGGCAATCAGCCCCAGCATTTT.